This TCR beta chain derives from a study of identical twins. CDR1 is SNHLY, CDR2 FYNNEI, per germline. V lost 6 bases and J lost 0; bases outside the gene matches: 13. This CDR3 spans 17 amino acids. Study-wide findings and caveats: Recombination models fit unrelated individuals' TCR alpha sharing but underestimated twins'.

At least ten counts were recorded for this clonotype. The antigen is undetermined. Template switching added a universal primer site; cDNA carried unique molecular identifiers. Using its own MiXCR run on the 5' RACE reads, TCRdb lists one record per CDR3 protein. The data show under 300,000 distinct CDR3 sequences, approximately 5.9% seen once. These data also formed part of another study, on T cells expressing NK-cell markers. That source notes: Sorting in several experiments was restricted by an anti-gamma-delta TCR antibody to alpha-beta TCR T cells. These clonotypes also led the CD3+CD56-NKG2C+ fraction in four donors.

This TCR was sampled from a woman aged 18-29 years in good health. The chain joins TRBV2 to TRBJ1-1; TRBD1 matches 7 bases. Sequencing was performed on CD8+ T cells sorted from blood. The CDR3 coding sequence is TGTGCCAGCAGCCCGGACAGGTCTCTGAGCTTGAACACTGAAGCTTTCTTT. Translation: CASSPDRSLSLNTEAFF.